Following are 30 T cell receptor beta chains from one sample sequenced in a study of blood T cell repertoires in COVID-19. The repertoire was sequenced with immunoSEQ multiplex PCR; TCRdb's copy has only in-frame clones and lacks some. This table has 120,000 to 150,000 clones, over 80% appearing once. The sequenced sample was peripheral blood. These receptor sequences come from a woman between 45 and 60 years old with acute or convalescent COVID-19.

V is TRBV2 and J is TRBJ2-7; 9 positions match TRBD1. Losses at the gene ends were 2 bases for V and 3 bases for J; bases not matched to a gene: 2. Germline CDR1 and CDR2: SNHLY and FYNNEI. This CDR3 spans 14 amino acids. CDR3 DNA: TGTGCCAGCAGTGAAACAGGGGGCCTCTACGAGCAGTACTTC. As protein: CASSETGGLYEQYF.

CDR3 DNA sequence: TGTGCCAGCAGCGTAGTCGGGAGGGCCCAGTTCGACAATGAGCAGTTCTTC. Translated, it gives CASSVVGRAQFDNEQFF. This chain uses TRBV9 with TRBJ2-1; 8 bases are shared with TRBD2. Germline loops: CDR1 SGDLS, CDR2 YYNGEE. The CDR3 runs to 17 residues. V was clipped by 0 bases and J by 5 bases; unmatched bases: 10.

This chain joins TRBV19 and TRBJ1-1; D gene unclear. This CDR3 region has 13 residues. V lost 7 bases to trimming and J lost 1 base, with 10 bases between them. Germline V gene sequence: CDR1 LNHDA, CDR2 SQIVND (reference sequence). CDR3 sequence: CASNKRRNTEAFF. The CDR3 nucleotides read TGTGCCAGTAATAAGAGAAGGAACACTGAAGCTTTCTTT.

The chain carries TRBV9 and TRBJ2-3; D gene uncertain. From germline, CDR1 is SGDLS and CDR2 YYNGEE. The CDR3 consists of 12 residues. Trimming removed 4 bases at V and 2 bases at J, with 5 bases between. The CDR3 sequence is CASSLPTDTQYF. The DNA for the CDR3 is TGTGCCAGCAGCCTCCCCACAGATACGCAGTATTTT.

V and J are TRBV12-3 or TRBV12-4 and TRBJ2-1; unclear D gene. Trimming cost V 7 bases and J 3 bases, with 10 bases left between them. This CDR3 is built from 13 residues. CDR3 DNA: TGTGCCAGCACCGTCCTGCGCTACAATGAGCAGTTCTTC. This codes for CASTVLRYNEQFF.

The table lists this clone with a few counts. V gene TRBV5-8 combines with J gene TRBJ1-6; 7 bases line up with TRBD1. The V segment lost 0 bases and the J segment 7 bases; nucleotides outside the gene matches: 7. The CDR3 loop spans 16 amino acids. CDR1 is SGHTS and CDR2 is YDEGEE in the germline V gene. In DNA, the CDR3 is TGTGCCAGCAGCTTGGCCAGGACAGGAGCGAATTCACCCCTCCACTTT. Its translation is CASSLARTGANSPLHF.

The V and J genes are TRBV12-3 or TRBV12-4 and TRBJ1-1; a possible D gene is TRBD1 (5 bases). The CDR3 totals 13 residues. Trimming shortened V by 0 bases and J by 4 bases, and 6 bases separated the two germline ends. In DNA form, the CDR3 reads TGTGCCAGCAGTTTAGCCCAGGGCACTGAAGCTTTCTTT. Its protein is CASSLAQGTEAFF.

There are a few counts of this clone. V usage is TRBV11-3 and J usage is TRBJ1-1; D gene ambiguous. CDR3 length: 13 amino acids. V was cut by 0 bases and J by 4 bases, with 6 bases left in between. Germline CDR1 reads SGHNT; CDR2 reads YENEEA. CDR3 loop: CASSLDLATEAFF. The CDR3 DNA sequence: TGTGCCAGCAGCTTAGATCTGGCCACTGAAGCTTTCTTT.

The rearrangement joins TRBV11-1 to TRBJ1-5, with D perhaps TRBD1 (6 bases). This CDR3 has 13 amino acids. Germline lookup yields CDR1 SGHAT and CDR2 FQDESV (reference sequence). Trimming took 5 bases from V and 5 from J, leaving 10 bases between them. The CDR3 DNA reads TGTGCCAGCAGCACTTACAGGGATCAGCCCCAGCATTTT. It encodes CASSTYRDQPQHF.

The V and J genes are TRBV5-6 and TRBJ2-3, with 9 nucleotides matching TRBD1. The CDR3 sequence is 14 residues long. J lost 4 bases, V lost 3 bases, and 3 bases had no gene match. The germline V gene encodes CDR1 SGHDT and CDR2 YYEEEE. The CDR3 here is CASSWTGEADTQYF. DNA for the CDR3: TGTGCCAGCAGCTGGACAGGGGAAGCAGATACGCAGTATTTT.

The rearrangement joins TRBV2 to TRBJ1-1; D uncertain. V shed 8 bases and J shed 5 bases, with 9 bases lying between them. Germline V gene data show CDR1 as SNHLY and CDR2 as FYNNEI. The CDR3 is 11 amino acids. The CDR3: CASPSATEAFF. In DNA form, the CDR3 reads TGTGCCAGCCCGTCCGCGACTGAAGCTTTCTTT.

The chain uses TRBV18 and TRBJ1-2, with 7 bases aligning to TRBD1. Germline-derived CDR1 and CDR2 are KGHSH and LQKENI. The CDR3 extends over 13 amino acids. J lost 6 bases, V lost 3 bases, and 4 bases had no gene match. CDR3: CASSPGQLHGYTF. The CDR3, as DNA: TGTGCCAGCTCACCGGGACAGCTCCATGGCTACACCTTC.

The chain recombines TRBV5-5 with TRBJ2-1; weak D call: TRBD2 (6 bases). V lost 4 bases, J lost 0 bases, and 14 bases lay in between. Germline values: CDR1 SGHKS, CDR2 YYEKEE (reference sequence). This CDR3 spans 16 amino acids. The CDR3 loop reads CASSPIWDSSYNEQFF. Here the CDR3 DNA reads TGTGCCAGCAGCCCTATTTGGGACTCCTCCTACAATGAGCAGTTCTTC.

The chain couples TRBV30 to TRBJ2-1; no firm D call. V lost 5 bases and J lost 6, with 8 bases in between. CDR1 is GTSNPN, CDR2 SVGIG, per germline (reference sequence). The CDR3 has 11 residues. The CDR3 DNA follows: TGTGCCTGGGAGGTCGTCAATGAGCAGTTCTTC. Amino acids: CAWEVVNEQFF.

This clone was seen a single time. CDR3 bases: TGTGCCACCAGTGATAACAGGTCCAATCAGCCCCAGCATTTT. As protein: CATSDNRSNQPQHF. This chain connects TRBV24-1 to TRBJ1-5, with D perhaps TRBD1 (5 bases). Per germline, CDR1 KGHDR and CDR2 SFDVKD. The CDR3 runs 14 residues. V was pared by 3 bases and J by 3 bases, with 8 bases between.

This rearrangement joins TRBV15 to TRBJ1-5; TRBD1 matches at 9 bases. This CDR3 is built from 16 residues. The V segment lost 0 bases and the J segment 5 bases; nucleotides outside the gene matches: 5. Germline CDR1 reads LNHNV; CDR2 reads YYDKDF (reference sequence). The chain's CDR3 is CATSRDLQGAHQPQHF. DNA of the CDR3: TGTGCCACCAGCAGAGATCTACAGGGGGCCCATCAGCCCCAGCATTTT. Based on the CDR3 plus reference TRBV15 and TRBJ1-5, the full variable domain is DAMVIQNPRYQVTQFGKPVTLSCSQTLNHNVMYWYQQKSSQAPKLLFHYYDKDFNNEADTPDNFQSRRPNTSFCFLDIRSPGLGDTAMYLCATSRDLQGAHQPQHFGDGTRLSIL.

This rearrangement joins TRBV7-8 to TRBJ2-3; 12 nucleotides match TRBD1. The trim removed 0 bases at V and 4 bases at J, leaving 5 bases unmatched. Germline loops: CDR1 SGHVS, CDR2 FQNEAQ. The CDR3 length is 17 residues. CDR3 residues: CASSLAPGQGAPDTQYF. DNA for the CDR3: TGTGCCAGCAGCTTAGCGCCGGGACAGGGGGCGCCAGATACGCAGTATTTT. Full variable domain (missing parts from reference TRBV7-8 and TRBJ2-3): GAGVSQSPRYKVAKRGQDVALRCDPISGHVSLFWYQQALGQGPEFLTYFQNEAQLDKSGLPSDRFFAERPEGSVSTLKIQRTQQEDSAVYLCASSLAPGQGAPDTQYFGPGTRLTVL.

J is TRBJ2-7 and V is TRBV6-2 or TRBV6-3; the match to TRBD2 covers 12 bases. The CDR3 contains 15 residues. Germline V gene lookup returns CDR1 MNHEY and CDR2 SVGEGT. The J segment lost 2 bases and the V segment lost 6 bases, leaving 5 bases of the junction unmatched. The CDR3: CASSRRTSGTYEQYF. The CDR3 nucleotides are TGTGCCAGCAGCCGAAGGACTAGCGGGACCTACGAGCAGTACTTC.

The chain employs TRBV5-4 and TRBJ2-2; 7 nucleotides agree with TRBD2. Germline V gives CDR1 SGHNT, CDR2 YYREEE (reference sequence). The CDR3 sequence is 15 residues long. Trimming at V came to 0 bases and at J to 5 bases, leaving 4 bases not matched to a gene. CDR3 protein: CASSLAGGATGELFF. For the CDR3, the DNA is TGTGCCAGCAGCTTGGCGGGGGGAGCAACCGGGGAGCTGTTTTTT.

This clone was observed a single time. The chain recombines TRBV5-6 with TRBJ2-3; 13 bases line up with TRBD2. The germline CDR1 and CDR2 sequences are SGHDT and YYEEEE. This CDR3 comprises 19 residues. V lost 5 bases to trimming and J lost 4 bases; unmatched junction nucleotides: 16. The DNA of the CDR3 is TGTGCCAGCAGGGCATCTGTAACTAGCGGGGGGGCTCGCGCAGATACGCAGTATTTT. It is translated as CASRASVTSGGARADTQYF.

The rearrangement uses TRBV6-6 and TRBJ2-6; TRBD1 is a possible D gene (6 bases). This CDR3 is built from 15 residues. Germline V lookup: CDR1 MNHNY, CDR2 SVGAGI (reference sequence). V lost 5 bases, J lost 1 base, and 9 bases lay in between. Here the CDR3 reads CASSNRDSGANVLTF. The DNA of the CDR3 is TGTGCCAGCAGTAACAGGGATTCTGGGGCCAACGTCCTGACTTTC.

This clone appeared once. DNA of the CDR3: TGTGCCAGCAGCCTACCGGGTAGCGGAGGGGCAGCAGATACGCAGTATTTT. Its translation: CASSLPGSGGAADTQYF. V and J are TRBV7-9 and TRBJ2-3, with D possibly being TRBD2 (6 bases). V was cut by 5 bases and J by 4 bases, with 22 bases left in between. CDR1 SEHNR and CDR2 FQNEAQ come from the germline V gene (reference sequence). This CDR3 region has 17 residues.

This clone was seen just once. The rearrangement uses TRBV25-1 and TRBJ1-3; D uncertain. The CDR3 extends over 14 amino acids. Trimming cost V 2 bases and J 3 bases, with 8 bases left between them. The germline V gene has CDR1 MGHDK and CDR2 SYGVNS. The CDR3 DNA reads as TGTGCCAGCAGTGAACAGGTCGGTGGAAACACCATATATTTT. This translates into CASSEQVGGNTIYF.

This chain connects TRBV5-1 to TRBJ2-2, with 10 positions matching TRBD1. CDR1 is SGHRS, CDR2 YFSETQ, per germline. The CDR3 extends over 15 amino acids. J lost 3 bases, V lost 5 bases, and 4 bases had no gene match. CDR3 nucleotides: TGCGCCAGCAGATGGGACAGGGGAGACACCGGGGAGCTGTTTTTT. As protein: CASRWDRGDTGELFF.

The rearrangement links TRBV24-1 to TRBJ2-6; 9 bases match TRBD1. Trimming removed 4 bases from V and 0 bases from J; junction bases left unmatched: 6. CDR3 length: 18 residues. CDR1 and CDR2 from the germline V gene are KGHDR and SFDVKD. The CDR3 here is CATSDPTGGRSGANVLTF. CDR3 nucleotides: TGTGCCACCAGTGACCCCACAGGGGGCCGCTCTGGGGCCAACGTCCTGACTTTC.

V usage is TRBV6-5 and J usage is TRBJ2-7, with 10 bases identical to TRBD2. Germline V gene data show CDR1 as MNHEY and CDR2 as SVGAGI. The CDR3 spans 15 residues. J lost 7 bases, V lost 2 bases, and 8 bases had no gene match. The DNA of the CDR3 is TGTGCCAGCAGTTACCAAAGCGGGGGGGCCGGGGAGCAGTACTTC. It codes for CASSYQSGGAGEQYF.

Concerning this clone: Other DNA sequences from this sample encode an identical CDR3 as well. The chain employs TRBV18 and TRBJ1-5; TRBD1 matches 8 bases. The CDR3 is 15 amino acids. In germline, CDR1 is KGHSH, CDR2 LQKENI. V shed 2 bases and J 4 bases; nucleotides not matched to a gene: 4. The CDR3 spells CASSPGTGRNQPQHF. For the CDR3, the DNA is TGTGCCAGCTCACCAGGGACAGGCCGGAATCAGCCCCAGCATTTT. Full variable domain (rest looked up from reference TRBV18 and TRBJ1-5): NAGVMQNPRHLVRRRGQEARLRCSPMKGHSHVYWYRQLPEEGLKFMVYLQKENIIDESGMPKERFSAEFPKEGPSILRIQQVVRGDSAAYFCASSPGTGRNQPQHFGDGTRLSIL.

This clone has a single count. The rearrangement links TRBV7-3 to TRBJ2-7; 8 bases match TRBD1. The germline CDR1 and CDR2 sequences are SGHTA and FQGTGA. V shed 5 bases, J shed 6 bases, and the junction held 15 bases outside the gene matches. The CDR3 has 16 amino acids. CDR3 sequence: CASSPLGGQAGGEQYF. The CDR3 DNA sequence: TGTGCCAGCAGCCCCCTGGGGGGACAGGCAGGCGGCGAGCAGTACTTC.

V and J are TRBV4-1 and TRBJ1-2, with TRBD1 identical over 9 bases. Per germline, CDR1 MGHRA and CDR2 YSYEKL. CDR3 size: 17 residues. V gave up 1 base and J gave up 6 bases; unmatched junction bases: 12. The CDR3 DNA is TGCGCCAGCAGCCAAGGGACAGGGGCTAAAGTTTTCGATGGCTACACCTTC. This translates into CASSQGTGAKVFDGYTF.

The chain couples TRBV9 to TRBJ2-7; 9 nucleotides match TRBD2. The V and J ends lost 3 bases and 1 base, in that order; junction bases with no gene match: 5. The CDR3 loop spans 15 amino acids. Germline V CDR1 and CDR2: SGDLS, YYNGEE. The CDR3 nucleotides are TGTGCCAGCAGCGAGGAGGGACTAGCTTCCTACGAGCAGTACTTC. As protein: CASSEEGLASYEQYF.